This is a list of T cell receptor beta chains from one sample in a study of T cell clonotyping in hematopoietic cell transplantation. Here immunoSEQ multiplex PCR was the method, and the copy in TCRdb shows in-frame clones only, minus some. The table has about 36,000 clones, over 80% seen once. Sequenced sample: peripheral blood mononuclear cells. The receptors were sampled from a middle-aged woman in good health. Some clones in this sample may be carry-over from other donors' samples. Both conserved end residues are part of each CDR3. D genes are given only for firm matches. Size is stated for part of the rows, as once, few or many counts, or as a class when the clone is expanded.

14,TRBJ2-1,.,TRBD2,TRBV5-1,TGCGCCAGCATCCGGACTAGCGGAGGCAATGAGCAGTTCTTC,CASIRTSGGNEQFF
12,TRBJ1-2,once,.,TRBV7-2,TGTGCCAGCAGCCGAGGGACCTATGGCTACACCTTC,CASSRGTYGYTF
14,TRBJ1-3,.,TRBD1,TRBV18,TGTGCCAGCTCCCTCGGGACAGGCTTAGACGTCATATATTTT,CASSLGTGLDVIYF
16,TRBJ1-1,.,.,TRBV5-6,TGTGCCAGCAGCTTGGGGAGCGGGCTTATGAACACTGAAGCTTTCTTT,CASSLGSGLMNTEAFF
15,TRBJ2-1,.,TRBD1,TRBV5-1,TGCGCCAGCAGCTTGGCGACAGGGGCGAACAATGAGCAGTTCTTC,CASSLATGANNEQFF
14,TRBJ1-1,.,TRBD1,TRBV6-5,TGTGCCAGCAGTAGACAGGGGGTTCACACTGAAGCTTTCTTT,CASSRQGVHTEAFF
16,TRBJ2-1,.,.,TRBV30,TGTGCCTGGAAACCCTTCGGCTCCGGGCCTTACAATGAGCAGTTCTTC,CAWKPFGSGPYNEQFF
16,TRBJ2-2,.,.,TRBV11-3,TGTGCCAGCAGCTTAGGGGCACAAGAGAACACCGGGGAGCTGTTTTTT,CASSLGAQENTGELFF
14,TRBJ2-3,.,TRBD2,TRBV5-6,TGTGCCAGCAGCCGGAGCGGGAGGGTAAATACGCAGTATTTT,CASSRSGRVNTQYF
14,TRBJ1-4,.,.,TRBV19,TGTGCCAGTAGTATGCGGGGGACGGAGGAAAAACTGTTTTTT,CASSMRGTEEKLFF
14,TRBJ2-1,.,.,TRBV15,TGTGCCACCAGCAGAGTCCCGGGGGTCGGTGAGCAGTTCTTC,CATSRVPGVGEQFF
14,TRBJ1-6,.,.,TRBV28,TGTGCCAGCAGTTTTAGGGAGTATAATTCACCCCTCCACTTT,CASSFREYNSPLHF
12,TRBJ2-1,.,.,TRBV5-1,TGCGCCAGCAGCTCCGCCGGTGATGAGCAGTTCTTC,CASSSAGDEQFF